This T cell receptor beta chain was identified in a study of neoadjuvant anti-PD-1 for oral cavity cancer. Study-wide background: Most patients had three to four biweekly doses of 3 mg/kg nivolumab before resection. Non-progressing patients received a fourth nivolumab dose near day 43, then surgery on days 50-56. General study points: TCR analyses covered only a few patients per response group.

For this clone: No antigen is known for it.

Sequencing was performed with immunoSEQ multiplex PCR; in TCRdb, only in-frame clones are kept and a portion is missing. The sample has about 8,200 clones; around 70% are singletons. Time point in this sample: after neoadjuvant nivolumab, at surgical resection. Stage II-IVA oral cavity squamous cell carcinoma was new and untreated by systemic or radiation therapy. This CDR3 has 17 amino acids. Losses at the gene ends were 1 base for V and 7 bases for J; bases not matched to a gene: 12. Germline V gene sequence: CDR1 MNHEY, CDR2 SMNVEV (reference sequence). V and J are TRBV27 and TRBJ2-2; TRBD2 aligns across 7 bases. The clonotype was recovered from a person between 40 and 80 years old with oral cavity squamous cell carcinoma. Sample: PBMCs, taken after nivolumab (anti-PD-1) treatment. Written as DNA, the CDR3 is TGTGCCAGCAGTTTATTCAGCGGGGAGCGGGGTAGCGGGGAGCTGTTTTTT. Its translation: CASSLFSGERGSGELFF.